The clone carrying this T cell receptor (beta chain) was detected only a few times. This sample is drawn from a study of control samples from healthy donors and cancer patients. The CDR3 is 14 residues long. Germline assignment: CDR1 LNHNV and CDR2 YYDKDF (reference sequence). V dropped 4 bases and J dropped 4 bases, with 13 bases sitting between them. Here immunoSEQ multiplex PCR was the method, and the copy in TCRdb shows in-frame clones only, minus some. The table has under 95,000 clones, approximately 88% seen once. The rearrangement joins TRBV15 to TRBJ1-2; no definite D call. The specimen sequenced was blood. This clonotype was sampled from a man in his fifties in good health. In nucleotides, the CDR3 is TGTGCCACCAGCATCCAGACGGGTTCCTATGGCTACACCTTC. It specifies CATSIQTGSYGYTF.